A selection of T cell receptor beta chains follows, all from one sample in a study of cytomegalovirus exposure and HLA in healthy donors. The assay was immunoSEQ multiplex PCR, and TCRdb's table has in-frame clones only and misses some. The sample records roughly 120,000 clones, 88% being singletons. Sequencing was performed on PBMCs. These receptors were taken from a young man in good health and CMV-seronegative. The CDR3 runs from the conserved cysteine through the conserved F or W. The D gene is left open where the match is weak. Clone size is not always given. Where it is, it says once, few, many or a class for expanded clones.

cdr3_aa: CASSFAMILDRDTEAFF
cdr3_nt: TGTGCCAGCAGCTTTGCTATGATTTTGGACAGGGACACTGAAGCTTTCTTT
d_call: TRBD1
j_call: TRBJ1-1
clone_size: once
cdr3_length: 17
v_call: TRBV11-3

cdr3_aa: CASSLAGQGFFGTEAFF
cdr3_nt: TGTGCCAGCAGCTTAGCGGGACAGGGGTTTTTCGGGACTGAAGCTTTCTTT
d_call: TRBD1
j_call: TRBJ1-1
clone_size: .
cdr3_length: 17
v_call: TRBV5-4

cdr3_aa: CASRRVYEQYF
cdr3_nt: TGTGCCAGCAGACGGGTCTACGAGCAGTACTTC
d_call: .
j_call: TRBJ2-7
clone_size: few
cdr3_length: 11
v_call: TRBV28

cdr3_aa: CASSFQGSSPLHF
cdr3_nt: TGTGCCAGCAGCTTCCAGGGGAGTTCACCCCTCCACTTT
d_call: .
j_call: TRBJ1-6
clone_size: once
cdr3_length: 13
v_call: TRBV7-2

cdr3_aa: CASRSSHEQYF
cdr3_nt: TGTGCCAGCAGATCTTCCCACGAGCAGTACTTC
d_call: .
j_call: TRBJ2-7
clone_size: .
cdr3_length: 11
v_call: TRBV7-2

cdr3_aa: CASSPRRNTGELFF
cdr3_nt: TGTGCCAGCTCACCACGGAGAAACACCGGGGAGCTGTTTTTT
d_call: .
j_call: TRBJ2-2
clone_size: once
cdr3_length: 14
v_call: TRBV18

cdr3_aa: CASSRTSGDTYEQYF
cdr3_nt: TGTGCCAGCAGCCGGACTAGCGGCGATACCTACGAGCAGTACTTC
d_call: TRBD2
j_call: TRBJ2-7
clone_size: .
cdr3_length: 15
v_call: TRBV11-2

cdr3_aa: CASGSRGGAGETQYF
cdr3_nt: TGTGCCAGCGGTTCTCGGGGGGGGGCCGGAGAGACCCAGTACTTC
d_call: TRBD2
j_call: TRBJ2-5
clone_size: .
cdr3_length: 15
v_call: TRBV27

cdr3_aa: CASSFAHRGASSYNSPLHF
cdr3_nt: TGTGCCAGCAGCTTCGCACACAGGGGCGCTAGCTCCTATAATTCACCCCTCCACTTT
d_call: TRBD1
j_call: TRBJ1-6
clone_size: few
cdr3_length: 19
v_call: TRBV7-8

cdr3_aa: CASIDSRSGRSSGNTIYF
cdr3_nt: TGTGCCAGCATTGACAGTAGGAGTGGCAGAAGCTCTGGAAACACCATATATTTT
d_call: .
j_call: TRBJ1-3
clone_size: .
cdr3_length: 18
v_call: TRBV6-1

cdr3_aa: CASKDYEGRTDTQYF
cdr3_nt: TGTGCCAGCAAGGATTATGAGGGCCGCACAGATACGCAGTATTTT
d_call: .
j_call: TRBJ2-3
clone_size: .
cdr3_length: 15
v_call: TRBV27

cdr3_aa: CASGSPSQGNQPQHF
cdr3_nt: TGTGCTAGTGGTTCCCCAAGTCAGGGCAATCAGCCCCAGCATTTT
d_call: .
j_call: TRBJ1-5
clone_size: .
cdr3_length: 15
v_call: TRBV12-5

cdr3_aa: CASSDRQGDQPQHF
cdr3_nt: TGCGCCAGCAGTGACCGCCAGGGCGATCAGCCCCAGCATTTT
d_call: .
j_call: TRBJ1-5
clone_size: .
cdr3_length: 14
v_call: TRBV10-2

cdr3_aa: CASSLRWQGDQPQHF
cdr3_nt: TGTGCCAGCAGCCTAAGGTGGCAGGGGGATCAGCCCCAGCATTTT
d_call: TRBD1
j_call: TRBJ1-5
clone_size: .
cdr3_length: 15
v_call: TRBV7-8

cdr3_aa: CASSPSGVTGSEAEAFF
cdr3_nt: TGTGCCAGCAGCCCGTCGGGGGTGACAGGGAGCGAGGCTGAAGCTTTCTTT
d_call: TRBD1
j_call: TRBJ1-1
clone_size: .
cdr3_length: 17
v_call: TRBV5-6

cdr3_aa: CASSSTGGQPQHF
cdr3_nt: TGTGCCAGCAGTTCGACAGGGGGTCAGCCCCAGCATTTT
d_call: TRBD1
j_call: TRBJ1-5
clone_size: .
cdr3_length: 13
v_call: TRBV28

cdr3_aa: CASSQRLAGVTDTQYF
cdr3_nt: TGTGCCAGCAGTCAGAGACTAGCGGGGGTAACAGATACGCAGTATTTT
d_call: TRBD2
j_call: TRBJ2-3
clone_size: .
cdr3_length: 16
v_call: TRBV7-2

cdr3_aa: CAWSVRDRVAGGYTF
cdr3_nt: TGTGCCTGGAGTGTACGGGACAGGGTAGCCGGTGGCTACACCTTC
d_call: TRBD1
j_call: TRBJ1-2
clone_size: once
cdr3_length: 15
v_call: TRBV30

cdr3_aa: CASSLEATETQYF
cdr3_nt: TGTGCCAGCAGCTTAGAAGCGACGGAGACCCAGTACTTC
d_call: .
j_call: TRBJ2-5
clone_size: .
cdr3_length: 13
v_call: TRBV7-7

cdr3_aa: CASRYNSGRDYEQYF
cdr3_nt: TGTGCCAGCAGATATAATAGCGGGAGGGACTACGAGCAGTACTTC
d_call: TRBD2
j_call: TRBJ2-7
clone_size: .
cdr3_length: 15
v_call: TRBV2

cdr3_aa: CASSSPGQGAVEQFF
cdr3_nt: TGTGCCAGCAGTTCCCCGGGACAGGGGGCTGTTGAGCAGTTCTTC
d_call: TRBD1
j_call: TRBJ2-1
clone_size: .
cdr3_length: 15
v_call: TRBV27

cdr3_aa: CASSPYGTFNYGYTF
cdr3_nt: TGTGCCAGCAGCCCATACGGGACATTTAACTATGGCTACACCTTC
d_call: .
j_call: TRBJ1-2
clone_size: .
cdr3_length: 15
v_call: TRBV21-1

cdr3_aa: CASSEDRGATEAFF
cdr3_nt: TGTGCCAGCTCAGAAGACAGGGGCGCCACTGAAGCTTTCTTT
d_call: TRBD1
j_call: TRBJ1-1
clone_size: .
cdr3_length: 14
v_call: TRBV18

cdr3_aa: CASSLRLAGNTDTQYF
cdr3_nt: TGCGCCAGCAGCTTAAGGCTAGCGGGAAACACAGATACGCAGTATTTT
d_call: TRBD2
j_call: TRBJ2-3
clone_size: once
cdr3_length: 16
v_call: TRBV5-1

cdr3_aa: CATSRDAGAGGYTF
cdr3_nt: TGTGCCACCAGCAGAGATGCGGGGGCTGGGGGCTACACCTTC
d_call: .
j_call: TRBJ1-2
clone_size: .
cdr3_length: 14
v_call: TRBV15

cdr3_aa: CASSPTPTGLDEQYF
cdr3_nt: TGTGCCAGCAGTCCTACTCCGACAGGTTTGGACGAGCAGTACTTC
d_call: .
j_call: TRBJ2-7
clone_size: .
cdr3_length: 15
v_call: TRBV27

cdr3_aa: CASSPRTPGGNNEQFF
cdr3_nt: TGTGCCAGTAGTCCCCGGACCCCGGGGGGAAACAATGAGCAGTTCTTC
d_call: TRBD2
j_call: TRBJ2-1
clone_size: .
cdr3_length: 16
v_call: TRBV19

cdr3_aa: CASSVAVVSSYNEQFF
cdr3_nt: TGTGCCAGCAGCGTAGCTGTGGTTAGCTCCTACAATGAGCAGTTCTTC
d_call: .
j_call: TRBJ2-1
clone_size: .
cdr3_length: 16
v_call: TRBV9

cdr3_aa: CASRRDSDYEQYF
cdr3_nt: TGTGCCAGCCGACGGGACAGTGATTACGAGCAGTACTTC
d_call: TRBD1
j_call: TRBJ2-7
clone_size: .
cdr3_length: 13
v_call: TRBV27

cdr3_aa: CASSAAGGGPYGYTF
cdr3_nt: TGTGCCAGCAGTGCGGCCGGGGGGGGCCCATATGGCTACACCTTC
d_call: .
j_call: TRBJ1-2
clone_size: .
cdr3_length: 15
v_call: TRBV6-5

cdr3_aa: CASSLDYTTDTQYF
cdr3_nt: TGTGCCAGCAGCCTGGACTATACCACAGATACGCAGTATTTT
d_call: .
j_call: TRBJ2-3
clone_size: .
cdr3_length: 14
v_call: TRBV11-3

cdr3_aa: CASSPLTGPGAFF
cdr3_nt: TGTGCCAGCTCCCCCTTGACAGGTCCCGGGGCTTTCTTT
d_call: .
j_call: TRBJ1-1
clone_size: .
cdr3_length: 13
v_call: TRBV18

cdr3_aa: CASSGGAGTNTEAFF
cdr3_nt: TGCGCCAGCAGCGGGGGCGCAGGGACGAACACTGAAGCTTTCTTT
d_call: .
j_call: TRBJ1-1
clone_size: .
cdr3_length: 15
v_call: TRBV5-1

cdr3_aa: CASSRLGLAGEYEQYF
cdr3_nt: TGTGCCAGCAGCCGTCTCGGACTAGCGGGAGAGTACGAGCAGTACTTC
d_call: TRBD2
j_call: TRBJ2-7
clone_size: .
cdr3_length: 16
v_call: TRBV5-6

cdr3_aa: CASRWDQSTSGSTDTQYF
cdr3_nt: TGTGCCAGCAGATGGGACCAGAGCACTAGCGGGAGCACAGATACGCAGTATTTT
d_call: TRBD2
j_call: TRBJ2-3
clone_size: .
cdr3_length: 18
v_call: TRBV2

cdr3_aa: CASSLDGRASDTQYF
cdr3_nt: TGTGCCAGCAGCTTAGACGGGAGGGCCTCGGATACGCAGTATTTT
d_call: TRBD2
j_call: TRBJ2-3
clone_size: .
cdr3_length: 15
v_call: TRBV7-2

cdr3_aa: CASRGGVGYGYTF
cdr3_nt: TGTGCCAGCAGGGGAGGGGTGGGATATGGCTACACCTTC
d_call: .
j_call: TRBJ1-2
clone_size: once
cdr3_length: 13
v_call: TRBV7-9

cdr3_aa: CASSTSAGAYSYEQYF
cdr3_nt: TGCGCCAGCAGTACTAGCGCGGGAGCCTACTCCTACGAGCAGTACTTC
d_call: TRBD2
j_call: TRBJ2-7
clone_size: .
cdr3_length: 16
v_call: TRBV10-2

cdr3_aa: CASSELSSSGRERETQYF
cdr3_nt: TGTGCCAGCAGTGAATTGTCGTCTAGCGGGAGGGAGCGAGAGACCCAGTACTTC
d_call: TRBD2
j_call: TRBJ2-5
clone_size: .
cdr3_length: 18
v_call: TRBV25-1

cdr3_aa: CASSLVSYQETQYF
cdr3_nt: TGTGCCAGCAGCTTGGTCTCGTACCAAGAGACCCAGTACTTC
d_call: .
j_call: TRBJ2-5
clone_size: .
cdr3_length: 14
v_call: TRBV5-4

cdr3_aa: CASRTTGASFEQYF
cdr3_nt: TGTGCCAGCAGAACCACAGGGGCCTCTTTCGAGCAGTACTTC
d_call: TRBD1
j_call: TRBJ2-7
clone_size: .
cdr3_length: 14
v_call: TRBV28

cdr3_aa: CASSPPASGTGGEQFF
cdr3_nt: TGTGCCAGCAGCCCCCCAGCTAGCGGGACAGGGGGGGAGCAGTTCTTC
d_call: TRBD1
j_call: TRBJ2-1
clone_size: .
cdr3_length: 16
v_call: TRBV7-6

cdr3_aa: CASSLYPDRDNSPLHF
cdr3_nt: TGTGCCAGCAGCTTATACCCAGACAGGGATAATTCACCCCTCCACTTT
d_call: TRBD1
j_call: TRBJ1-6
clone_size: .
cdr3_length: 16
v_call: TRBV7-9

cdr3_aa: CASSLREGLSGELFF
cdr3_nt: TGTGCCAGCAGTCTCAGGGAGGGTTTATCCGGGGAGCTGTTTTTT
d_call: TRBD2
j_call: TRBJ2-2
clone_size: .
cdr3_length: 15
v_call: TRBV11-3

cdr3_aa: CASSLDLEGELFF
cdr3_nt: TGCGCCAGCAGCTTGGACTTAGAAGGGGAGCTGTTTTTT
d_call: .
j_call: TRBJ2-2
clone_size: once
cdr3_length: 13
v_call: TRBV5-1

cdr3_aa: CASSETGQMNTEAFF
cdr3_nt: TGCGCCAGCAGTGAAACGGGACAGATGAACACTGAAGCTTTCTTT
d_call: TRBD1
j_call: TRBJ1-1
clone_size: .
cdr3_length: 15
v_call: TRBV10-2

cdr3_aa: CASSGADRPGQKNYGYTF
cdr3_nt: TGTGCCAGCAGCGGGGCCGACAGGCCAGGACAGAAGAACTATGGCTACACCTTC
d_call: .
j_call: TRBJ1-2
clone_size: .
cdr3_length: 18
v_call: TRBV7-8

cdr3_aa: CASRSITGSRGNTIYF
cdr3_nt: TGTGCCAGCAGGTCGATCACGGGCTCCCGGGGGAACACCATATATTTT
d_call: .
j_call: TRBJ1-3
clone_size: .
cdr3_length: 16
v_call: TRBV11-2

cdr3_aa: CASIPGAWDEQFF
cdr3_nt: TGTGCCAGCATCCCAGGGGCCTGGGATGAGCAGTTCTTC
d_call: .
j_call: TRBJ2-1
clone_size: .
cdr3_length: 13
v_call: TRBV7-9

cdr3_aa: CASSSTGNRDEKLFF
cdr3_nt: TGCGCCAGCAGCTCGACAGGGAATAGGGATGAAAAACTGTTTTTT
d_call: TRBD1
j_call: TRBJ1-4
clone_size: .
cdr3_length: 15
v_call: TRBV5-1

cdr3_aa: CASSLGGGAWETQYF
cdr3_nt: TGTGCCAGCAGCTTAGGCGGGGGGGCTTGGGAGACCCAGTACTTC
d_call: TRBD2
j_call: TRBJ2-5
clone_size: .
cdr3_length: 15
v_call: TRBV7-8

cdr3_aa: CASSRDNNQPQHF
cdr3_nt: TGTGCCAGCAGCCGGGACAACAATCAGCCCCAGCATTTT
d_call: .
j_call: TRBJ1-5
clone_size: .
cdr3_length: 13
v_call: TRBV2